This TCR beta chain comes out of a study of technical replicates of blood from a few donors. TCRdb's copy holds only in-frame clones and misses some; the assay was immunoSEQ multiplex PCR. Here the sample spans 65,000 to 95,000 clones, approximately 86% being singletons. CDR3 length: 14 residues. The J segment lost 6 bases and the V segment lost 4 bases, leaving 7 bases of the junction unmatched. The germline V gene encodes CDR1 MNHEY and CDR2 SMNVEV (reference sequence). This chain uses TRBV27 with TRBJ2-7, with 9 bases lining up with TRBD1. Source material: PBMCs. The origin of this receptor is a human donor in good health. Some clones in this sample may be carry-over from other donors' samples. Here the CDR3 reads CASSSSGTGIEQYF. CDR3 sequence (DNA): TGTGCCAGCAGTTCTTCCGGGACAGGGATCGAGCAGTACTTC.